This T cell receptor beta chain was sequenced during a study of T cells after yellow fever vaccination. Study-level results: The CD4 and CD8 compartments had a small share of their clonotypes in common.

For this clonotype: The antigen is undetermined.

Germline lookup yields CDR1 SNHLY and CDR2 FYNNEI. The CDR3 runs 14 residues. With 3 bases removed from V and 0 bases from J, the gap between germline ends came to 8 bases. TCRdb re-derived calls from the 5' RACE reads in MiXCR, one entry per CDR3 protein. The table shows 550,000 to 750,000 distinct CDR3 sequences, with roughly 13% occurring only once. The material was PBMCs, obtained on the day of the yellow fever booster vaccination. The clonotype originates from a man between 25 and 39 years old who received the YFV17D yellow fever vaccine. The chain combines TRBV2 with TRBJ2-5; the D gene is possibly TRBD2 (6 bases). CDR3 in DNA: TGTGCCAGCAGTGAGTGGGACTACCAAGAGACCCAGTACTTC. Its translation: CASSEWDYQETQYF.